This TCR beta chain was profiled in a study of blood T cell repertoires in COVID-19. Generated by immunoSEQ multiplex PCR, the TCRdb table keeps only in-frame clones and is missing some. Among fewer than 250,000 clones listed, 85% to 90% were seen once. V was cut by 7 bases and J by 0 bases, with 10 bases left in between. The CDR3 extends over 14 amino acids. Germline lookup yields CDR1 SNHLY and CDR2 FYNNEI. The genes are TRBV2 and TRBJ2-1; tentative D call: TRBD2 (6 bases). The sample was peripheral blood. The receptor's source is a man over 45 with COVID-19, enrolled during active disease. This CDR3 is CASMEGSSYNEQFF. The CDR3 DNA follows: TGTGCCAGCATGGAGGGAAGCTCCTACAATGAGCAGTTCTTC. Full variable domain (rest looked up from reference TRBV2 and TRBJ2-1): EPEVTQTPSHQVTQMGQEVILRCVPISNHLYFYWYRQILGQKVEFLVSFYNNEISEKSEIFDDQFSVERPDGSNFTLKIRSTKLEDSAMYFCASMEGSSYNEQFFGPGTRLTVL.